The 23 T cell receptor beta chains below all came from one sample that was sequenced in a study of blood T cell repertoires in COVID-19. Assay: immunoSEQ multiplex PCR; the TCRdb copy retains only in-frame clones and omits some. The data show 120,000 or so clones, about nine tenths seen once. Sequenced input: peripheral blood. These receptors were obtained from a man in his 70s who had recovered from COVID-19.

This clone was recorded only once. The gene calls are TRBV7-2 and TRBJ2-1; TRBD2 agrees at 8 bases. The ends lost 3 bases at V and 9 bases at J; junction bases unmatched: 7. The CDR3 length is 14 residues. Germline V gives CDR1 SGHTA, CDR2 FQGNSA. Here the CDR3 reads CASSLSGLAGEQFF. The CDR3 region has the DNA TGTGCCAGCAGCTTGTCCGGACTAGCAGGTGAGCAGTTCTTC.

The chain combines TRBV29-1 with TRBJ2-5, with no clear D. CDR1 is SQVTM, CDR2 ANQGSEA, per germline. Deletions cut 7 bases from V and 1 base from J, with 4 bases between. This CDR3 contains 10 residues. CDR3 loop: CSALQETQYF. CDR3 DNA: TGCAGCGCCCTCCAAGAGACCCAGTACTTC.

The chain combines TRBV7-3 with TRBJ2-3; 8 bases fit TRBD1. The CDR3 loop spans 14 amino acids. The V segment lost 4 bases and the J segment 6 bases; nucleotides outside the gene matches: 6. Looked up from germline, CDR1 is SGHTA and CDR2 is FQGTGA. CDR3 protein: CASSSGQGGDTQYF. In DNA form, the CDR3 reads TGTGCCAGCAGCTCAGGACAGGGCGGGGATACGCAGTATTTT.

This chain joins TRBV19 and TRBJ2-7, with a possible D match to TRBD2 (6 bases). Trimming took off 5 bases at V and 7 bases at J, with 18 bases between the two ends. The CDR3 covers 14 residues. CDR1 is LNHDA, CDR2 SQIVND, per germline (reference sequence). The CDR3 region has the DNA TGTGCCAGTAGTCTCGGGACGGGGGTTTTGGAGCAGTACTTC. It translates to CASSLGTGVLEQYF. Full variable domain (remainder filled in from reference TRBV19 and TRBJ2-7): DGGITQSPKYLFRKEGQNVTLSCEQNLNHDAMYWYRQDPGQGLRLIYYSQIVNDFQKGDIAEGYSVSREKKESFPLTVTSAQKNPTAFYLCASSLGTGVLEQYFGPGTRLTVT.

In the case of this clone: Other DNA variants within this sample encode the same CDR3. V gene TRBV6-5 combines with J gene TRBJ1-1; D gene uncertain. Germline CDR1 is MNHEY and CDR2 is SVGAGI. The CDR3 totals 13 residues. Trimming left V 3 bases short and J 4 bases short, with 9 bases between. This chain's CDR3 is CASSYNRGTEAFF. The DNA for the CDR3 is TGTGCCAGCAGTTATAACCGGGGCACTGAAGCTTTCTTT.

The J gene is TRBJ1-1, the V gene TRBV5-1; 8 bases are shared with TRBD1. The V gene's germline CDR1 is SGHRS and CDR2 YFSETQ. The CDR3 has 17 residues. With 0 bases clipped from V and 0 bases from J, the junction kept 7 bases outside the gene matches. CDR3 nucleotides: TGCGCCAGCAGCTTGGACGACAGGGGTCTTATGAACACTGAAGCTTTCTTT. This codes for CASSLDDRGLMNTEAFF.

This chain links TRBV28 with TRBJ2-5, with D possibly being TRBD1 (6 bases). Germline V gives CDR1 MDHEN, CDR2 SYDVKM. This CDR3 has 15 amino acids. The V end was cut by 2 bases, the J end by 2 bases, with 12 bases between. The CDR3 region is CASSLPGQRQETQYF. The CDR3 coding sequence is TGTGCCAGCAGTTTACCAGGACAGAGACAAGAGACCCAGTACTTC.

Here the CDR3 DNA reads TGTGCCAGCAGCTTGGGGGTAGGGCGGGCCCAAGAGACCCAGTACTTC. Amino acids: CASSLGVGRAQETQYF. The rearrangement links TRBV5-8 to TRBJ2-5; TRBD2 is a possible D gene (5 bases). Germline values: CDR1 SGHTS, CDR2 YDEGEE. There are 16 residues in the CDR3. V was trimmed by 0 bases and J by 1 base, leaving 13 bases between them.

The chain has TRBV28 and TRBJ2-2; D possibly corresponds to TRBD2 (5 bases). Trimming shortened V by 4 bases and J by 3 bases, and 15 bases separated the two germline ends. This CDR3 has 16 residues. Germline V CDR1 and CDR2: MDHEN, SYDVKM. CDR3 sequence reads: CASSSPRQDYTGELFF. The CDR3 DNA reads TGTGCCAGCAGTTCCCCCCGGCAGGACTACACCGGGGAGCTGTTTTTT.

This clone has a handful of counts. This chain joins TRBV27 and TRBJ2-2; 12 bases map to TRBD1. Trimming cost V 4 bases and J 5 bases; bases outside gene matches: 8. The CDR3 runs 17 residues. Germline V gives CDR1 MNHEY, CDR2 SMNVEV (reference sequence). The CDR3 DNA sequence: TGTGCCAGCAGTTCCCGGGACAGGGGGCATATTACCGGGGAGCTGTTTTTT. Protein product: CASSSRDRGHITGELFF.

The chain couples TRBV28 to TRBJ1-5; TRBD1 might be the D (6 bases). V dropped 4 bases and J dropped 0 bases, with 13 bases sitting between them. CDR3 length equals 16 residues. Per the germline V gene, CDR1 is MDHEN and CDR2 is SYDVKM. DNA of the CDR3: TGTGCCAGCAGTTCGACAGGTCGGGGTAGCAATCAGCCCCAGCATTTT. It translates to CASSSTGRGSNQPQHF.

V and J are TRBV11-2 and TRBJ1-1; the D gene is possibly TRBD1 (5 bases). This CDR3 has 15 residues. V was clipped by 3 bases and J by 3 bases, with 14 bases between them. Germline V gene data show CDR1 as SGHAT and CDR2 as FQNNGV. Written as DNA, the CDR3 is TGTGCCAGCAGCTTTCACCCAGGGAGGGACACTGAAGCTTTCTTT. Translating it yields CASSFHPGRDTEAFF.

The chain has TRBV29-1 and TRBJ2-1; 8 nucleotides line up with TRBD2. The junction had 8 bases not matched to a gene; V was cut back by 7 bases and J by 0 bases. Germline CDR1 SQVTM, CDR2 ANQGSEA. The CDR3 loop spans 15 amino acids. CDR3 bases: TGCAGCGCTTTAGCGGGATCTGTCTCCTACAATGAGCAGTTCTTC. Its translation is CSALAGSVSYNEQFF.

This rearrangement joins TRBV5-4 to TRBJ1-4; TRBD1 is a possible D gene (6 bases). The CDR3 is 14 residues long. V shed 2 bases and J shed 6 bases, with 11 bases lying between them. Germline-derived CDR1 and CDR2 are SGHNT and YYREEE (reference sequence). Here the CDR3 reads CASSLQGRDEKLFF. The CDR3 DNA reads TGTGCCAGCAGCTTACAGGGTCGCGATGAAAAACTGTTTTTT.

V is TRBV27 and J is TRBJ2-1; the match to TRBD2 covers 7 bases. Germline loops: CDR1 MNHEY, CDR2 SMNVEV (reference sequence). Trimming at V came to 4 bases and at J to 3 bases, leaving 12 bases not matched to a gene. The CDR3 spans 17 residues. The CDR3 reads CASSWSERGGYYNEQFF. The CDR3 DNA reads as TGTGCCAGCAGTTGGTCTGAGCGGGGAGGGTACTACAATGAGCAGTTCTTC.

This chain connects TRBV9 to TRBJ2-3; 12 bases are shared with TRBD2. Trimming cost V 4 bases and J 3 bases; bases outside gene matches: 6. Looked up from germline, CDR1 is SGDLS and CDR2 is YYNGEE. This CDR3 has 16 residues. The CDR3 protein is CASSPGLAGFTDTQYF. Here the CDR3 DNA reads TGTGCCAGCAGCCCAGGACTAGCGGGATTTACAGATACGCAGTATTTT. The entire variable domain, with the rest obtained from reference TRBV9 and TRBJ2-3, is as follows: DSGVTQTPKHLITATGQRVTLRCSPRSGDLSVYWYQQSLDQGLQFLIQYYNGEERAKGNILERFSAQQFPDLHSELNLSSLELGDSALYFCASSPGLAGFTDTQYFGPGTRLTVL.

The CDR3, as DNA: TGTGCCAGCAGTTACTCGCACGGGACAGGAGTCGCAACTAATGAAAAACTGTTTTTT. It encodes CASSYSHGTGVATNEKLFF. The rearrangement uses TRBV6-2 or TRBV6-3 and TRBJ1-4; 8 bases match TRBD1. The J segment lost 0 bases and the V segment lost 0 bases, leaving 9 bases of the junction unmatched. The CDR3 runs to 19 residues. Per germline, CDR1 MNHEY and CDR2 SVGEGT.

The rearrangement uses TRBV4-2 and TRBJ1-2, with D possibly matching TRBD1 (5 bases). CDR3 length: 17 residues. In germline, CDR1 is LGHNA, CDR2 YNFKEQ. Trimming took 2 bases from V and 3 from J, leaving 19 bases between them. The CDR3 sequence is CASSQPLEGRSDYGYTF. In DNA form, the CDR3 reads TGTGCCAGCAGCCAACCTTTGGAGGGGCGATCTGACTATGGCTACACCTTC.

CDR3 amino acids: CASSLGAGETQYF. CDR3 DNA: TGCGCCAGCAGCCTCGGAGCGGGGGAGACCCAGTACTTC. The chain has TRBV5-1 and TRBJ2-5, with 7 bases that match TRBD2. CDR3 size: 13 residues. Germline trimming cut 4 bases from V and 5 bases from J; bases unmatched to any gene: 5. CDR1 is SGHRS, CDR2 YFSETQ, per germline.

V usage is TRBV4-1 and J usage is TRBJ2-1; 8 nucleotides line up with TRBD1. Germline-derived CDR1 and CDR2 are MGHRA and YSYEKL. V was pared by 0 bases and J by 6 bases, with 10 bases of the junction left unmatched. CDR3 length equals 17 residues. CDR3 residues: CASSQEGGRGQGNEQFF. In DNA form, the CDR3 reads TGCGCCAGCAGCCAAGAAGGGGGCAGGGGGCAAGGCAATGAGCAGTTCTTC.

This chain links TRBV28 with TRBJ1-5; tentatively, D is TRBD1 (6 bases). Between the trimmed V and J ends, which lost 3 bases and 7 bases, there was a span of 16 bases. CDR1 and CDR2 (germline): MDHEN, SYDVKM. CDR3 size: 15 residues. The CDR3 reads CASSLLQGRRQPQHF. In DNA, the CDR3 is TGTGCCAGCAGTTTGTTACAGGGAAGACGGCAGCCCCAGCATTTT. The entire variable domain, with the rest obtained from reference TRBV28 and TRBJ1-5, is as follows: DVKVTQSSRYLVKRTGEKVFLECVQDMDHENMFWYRQDPGLGLRLIYFSYDVKMKEKGDIPEGYSVSREKKERFSLILESASTNQTSMYLCASSLLQGRRQPQHFGDGTRLSIL.

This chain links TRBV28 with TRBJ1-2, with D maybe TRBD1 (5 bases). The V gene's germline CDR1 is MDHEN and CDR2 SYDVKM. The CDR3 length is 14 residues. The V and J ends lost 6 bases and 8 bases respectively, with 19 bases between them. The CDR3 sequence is CASRAGFAATGYTF. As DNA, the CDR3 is TGTGCCAGCAGAGCAGGGTTCGCGGCCACGGGCTACACCTTC.

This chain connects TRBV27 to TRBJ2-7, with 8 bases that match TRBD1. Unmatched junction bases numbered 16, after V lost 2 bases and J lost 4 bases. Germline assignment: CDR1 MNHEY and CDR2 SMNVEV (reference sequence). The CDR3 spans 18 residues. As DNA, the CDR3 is TGTGCCAGCAGTTTAAAGTTCTCCTCAGGGGGCCCCGTTTACGAGCAGTACTTC. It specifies CASSLKFSSGGPVYEQYF.